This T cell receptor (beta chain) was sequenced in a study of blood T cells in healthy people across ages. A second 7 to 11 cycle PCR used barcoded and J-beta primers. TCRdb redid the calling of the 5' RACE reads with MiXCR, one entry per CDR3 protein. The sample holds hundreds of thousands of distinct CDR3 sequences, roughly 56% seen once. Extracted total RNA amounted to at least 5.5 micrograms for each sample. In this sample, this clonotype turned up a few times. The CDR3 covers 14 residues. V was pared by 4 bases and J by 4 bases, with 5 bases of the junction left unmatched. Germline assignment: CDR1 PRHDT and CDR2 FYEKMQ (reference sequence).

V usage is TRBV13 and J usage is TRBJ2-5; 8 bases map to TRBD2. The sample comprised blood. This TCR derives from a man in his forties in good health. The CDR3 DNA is TGTGCCAGCAGCTCGGGGGGGCAGGGAGAGACCCAGTACTTC. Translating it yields CASSSGGQGETQYF.